This T cell receptor beta chain was captured in a study of identical twins. A universal primer site was added by template switching, and unique molecular identifiers were carried by the cDNA. TCRdb analysed the 5' RACE reads with MiXCR anew, one entry per CDR3 protein. The data show 200,000 to 300,000 distinct CDR3 sequences, approximately 10% seen once. Germline CDR1 DFQATT, CDR2 SNEGSKA (reference sequence). Trimming took 6 bases from V and 3 from J; bases not matched to a gene: 5. The CDR3 runs to 13 residues. The sample consisted of memory T cells sorted from blood. This chain uses TRBV20-1 with TRBJ1-1, with 9 bases lining up with TRBD1. The TCR was taken from a man aged 50 or older in good health. CDR3 loop: CSAVDRGYTEAFF. The CDR3 nucleotides are TGCAGTGCGGTCGACAGGGGGTACACTGAAGCTTTCTTT.